What follows describes a single T cell receptor beta chain. The antigen is unknown. CDR3 length: 12 amino acids. Germline-derived CDR1 and CDR2 are MGHRA and YSYEKL. The ends were cut back, 4 bases at V and 3 bases at J, with 7 bases in the middle. This sample stems from a study of early T cells in non-severe SARS-CoV-2 infection. Study context: Bulk RNA isolated from unsorted whole blood underwent sequencing; chains were not paired.

Study observations and caveats: Matching with VDJdb favored anti-spike CD8 responses (missing private and CD4 specificities).

Unique molecular identifier tags were affixed to discrete cDNA molecules. TCRdb redid the calling of the 5' RACE reads with MiXCR, one entry per CDR3 protein. This sample carries 70,000 to 85,000 distinct CDR3 sequences, 9.5% to 13% of them seen once, and the ten largest clones take under 3%. The chain has TRBV4-1 and TRBJ2-7; D ambiguous. The material sequenced was whole blood. The clonotype comes from an adult who was a healthcare worker with PCR-confirmed SARS-CoV-2 infection or an uninfected control (not recorded which). In DNA form, the CDR3 reads TGCGCCAGCAGCCCTCTTATCTACGAGCAGTACTTC. Its protein is CASSPLIYEQYF.